This T cell receptor beta chain derives from a study of blood T cell repertoires in COVID-19. Study information: Specimens from acute and convalescent COVID-19 originated in the United States, Italy and Spain.

In the original workflow: It was from reference gene primer amplification that nucleated cell counts were estimated. Method: immunoSEQ multiplex PCR; TCRdb's copy keeps in-frame clones and lacks some. V, J and clone size reflect that table, while D and trimming were determined from the DNA. The sample holds 210,000 or so clones, 78% seen once. V was clipped by 5 bases and J by 1 base; unmatched bases: 4. This CDR3 has 14 residues. CDR1 is SQVTM, CDR2 ANQGSEA, per germline. The material sequenced was peripheral blood. The clonotype comes from an elderly woman with active or convalescent COVID-19. This chain joins TRBV29-1 and TRBJ1-5; 8 bases align to TRBD1. Here the CDR3 reads CSVWDRPSNQPQHF. The CDR3 DNA follows: TGCAGCGTTTGGGACAGGCCCAGCAATCAGCCCCAGCATTTT.